This T cell receptor (beta chain) was recovered during a study of spatial heterogeneity in lung cancer. Study-wide findings and caveats: Tumors with more nonsynonymous mutations had more expanded intratumoral alpha and beta TCRs.

Sample time point: sample taken at primary tumor resection. There were some 70 donors, all of them untreated patients with early-stage non-small cell lung cancer. This clonotype was counted ten times or more. The target antigen is unknown. TCRdb independently ran MiXCR on the 5' RACE reads; one entry per CDR3 protein. The data show about 8,800 distinct CDR3 sequences, with more than 4% seen just once and 11% held by the top ten. Germline CDR1 is MNHNS and CDR2 is SASEGT. CDR3 length equals 15 residues. V was clipped by 1 base and J by 3 bases, with 13 bases between them. The TCR was taken from a female donor with early-stage non-small cell lung cancer. The source was lung tumor tissue, collected at surgery. V is TRBV6-1 and J is TRBJ2-7; D is unclear. CDR3: CASSEVGDTLYEQYF. The CDR3 nucleotides read TGTGCCAGCAGTGAAGTAGGAGACACGCTCTACGAGCAGTACTTC.